This is a list of T cell receptor beta chains from one sample in a study of post-analysis software for immune sequencing data. Each CDR3 protein gets one entry after TCRdb re-called the PCR reads with MiXCR. The data show hundreds of thousands of distinct CDR3 sequences, 25% to 30% seen once. Sample: blood. Receptors were obtained from a girl aged 10 to 17 with multiple sclerosis. Each CDR3 is given with its conserved first and last residue. A D gene is named only where the DNA matches it firmly. A row's size may be missing; if present it is once, few, many or a size class.

clone size	D gene	CDR3 length	V gene	J gene	CDR3 DNA	CDR3 protein
few	TRBD2	18	TRBV4-3	TRBJ2-1	TGCGCCAGCAGCCAAGTTTTGGCTAGCGGGAGGGCCCGGAATGAGCAGTTCTTC	CASSQVLASGRARNEQFF
once	TRBD1	14	TRBV29-1	TRBJ1-2	TGCAGCGTCGCCCCCCTATGGCAGGGGGAAGGCTACACCTTC	CSVAPLWQGEGYTF
NA	NA	15	TRBV14	TRBJ2-7	TGTGCCAGCAGCCAAGATGCGGGGTTCCGCTACGAGCAGTACTTC	CASSQDAGFRYEQYF
NA	TRBD1	15	TRBV6-5	TRBJ1-2	TGTGCCAGCAGTTTCGGGACAGGGGCTGACTATGGCTACACCTTC	CASSFGTGADYGYTF
few	NA	14	TRBV6-1	TRBJ1-1	TGTGCCAGCAGTAATCTACAGGGGAACACTGAAGCTTTCTTT	CASSNLQGNTEAFF
few	NA	13	TRBV21-1	TRBJ2-1	TGTGCCAGCAGCAAAAAACGACCCAATGAGCAGTTCTTC	CASSKKRPNEQFF
few	TRBD2	14	TRBV20-1	TRBJ2-7	TGCAGTGCCACGGGGACTAGCGGGAGGTCGGCGCGGTACTTC	CSATGTSGRSARYF
few	NA	15	TRBV4-3	TRBJ2-7	TGCGCCAGCAGCCAAGATACGGGAGCAGGGTACGAGCAGTACTTC	CASSQDTGAGYEQYF
NA	TRBD2	15	TRBV6-2/TRBV6-3	TRBJ2-1	TGTGCCAGCAGTTACGGGAGGACCGGGGGGAATGAGCAGTTCTTC	CASSYGRTGGNEQFF
NA	NA	16	TRBV9	TRBJ1-1	TGTGCCAGCAGCGTAGGCCGCGGGGGGGGGCCCACTGAAGCTTTCTTT	CASSVGRGGGPTEAFF
few	NA	16	TRBV4-1	TRBJ1-2	TGCGCCAGCAGCCAAGGATTGGCGGAGAATAACTATGGCTACACCTTC	CASSQGLAENNYGYTF
NA	NA	16	TRBV6-6	TRBJ1-4	TGTGCCAGCAGGAGAGCGGGGGCAGAAACTAATGAAAAACTGTTTTTT	CASRRAGAETNEKLFF
NA	NA	14	TRBV5-1	TRBJ2-7	TGCGCCAGCAGCTTGGTCCAGTCTTCGGGGGAGCAGTACTTC	CASSLVQSSGEQYF
many	NA	14	TRBV4-1	TRBJ2-5	TGCGCCAGCAGCCAACCAAATTCGGAAGAGACCCAGTACTTC	CASSQPNSEETQYF
few	NA	18	TRBV6-2/TRBV6-3	TRBJ2-4	TGTGCCAGCAGCCCCTTTGGACTACGGGAGTTACGTCGTGTTATTCAGTACTTC	CASSPFGLRELRRVIQYF
NA	NA	15	TRBV27	TRBJ1-5	TGTGCCAGCAGTTTACGTGGTCCAGGGGCTCAGCCCCAGCATTTT	CASSLRGPGAQPQHF
few	TRBD1	14	TRBV20-1	TRBJ1-1	TGCAGTCCACGAGGACAGGGCTCTAGCACTGAAGCTTTCTTT	CSPRGQGSSTEAFF